This T cell receptor beta chain was retrieved from a study of OX40 agonist ivuxolimab in advanced cancers. V was cut by 4 bases and J by 0 bases, with 9 bases left in between. Germline V CDR1 and CDR2: LGHNA, YNFKEQ. The CDR3 is 14 amino acids. Only in-frame clones appear in the TCRdb table, and some are missing; sequencing was by immunoSEQ multiplex PCR. Altogether around 77,000 clones are present, roughly 92% being singletons, with the ten largest covering roughly 4.9%. This clone was seen a handful of times. This material consisted of CD4+ or CD8+ T cells sorted from blood, taken in a trial of the OX40 agonist ivuxolimab. The chain carries TRBV4-2 and TRBJ1-1; D uncertain. The clonotype originates from an adult with an advanced solid tumor such as melanoma, head and neck, liver or kidney cancer. CDR3 amino acids: CASSPIGVNTEAFF. The CDR3 nucleotides read TGTGCCAGCAGCCCTATTGGGGTGAACACTGAAGCTTTCTTT.